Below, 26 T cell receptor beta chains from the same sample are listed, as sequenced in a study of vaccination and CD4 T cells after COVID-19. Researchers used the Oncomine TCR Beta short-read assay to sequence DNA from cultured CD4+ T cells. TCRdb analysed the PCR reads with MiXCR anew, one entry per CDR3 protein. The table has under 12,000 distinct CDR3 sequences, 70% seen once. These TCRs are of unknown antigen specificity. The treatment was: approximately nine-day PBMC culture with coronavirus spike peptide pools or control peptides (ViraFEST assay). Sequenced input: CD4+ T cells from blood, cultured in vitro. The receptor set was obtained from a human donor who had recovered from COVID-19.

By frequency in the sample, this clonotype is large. The CDR3 DNA reads TGTGCCAGCAGCTTAGAGGGGGAGGGGGGAGGCTACACCTTC. Translated, it gives CASSLEGEGGGYTF. The chain uses TRBV7-2 and TRBJ1-2; a possible D gene is TRBD1 (6 bases). The CDR3 loop spans 14 amino acids. Germline lookup yields CDR1 SGHTA and CDR2 FQGNSA. V gave up 1 base and J gave up 8 bases, with 14 bases separating them.

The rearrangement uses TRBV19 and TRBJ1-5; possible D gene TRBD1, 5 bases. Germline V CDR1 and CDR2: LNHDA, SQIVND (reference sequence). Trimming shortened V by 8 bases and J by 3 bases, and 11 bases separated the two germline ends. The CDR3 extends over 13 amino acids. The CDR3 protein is CASDDRLNQPQHF. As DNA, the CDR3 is TGTGCCAGTGATGACAGACTCAATCAGCCCCAGCATTTT.

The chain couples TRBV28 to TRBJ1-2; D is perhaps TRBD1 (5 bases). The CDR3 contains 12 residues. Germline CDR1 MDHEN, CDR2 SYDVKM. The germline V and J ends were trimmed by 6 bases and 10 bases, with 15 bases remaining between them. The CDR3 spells CASSHTGTLYTF. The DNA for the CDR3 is TGTGCCAGCAGCCATACCGGGACCCTCTACACCTTC.

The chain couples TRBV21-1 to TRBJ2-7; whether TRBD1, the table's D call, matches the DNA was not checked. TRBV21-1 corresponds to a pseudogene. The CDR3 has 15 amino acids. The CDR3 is CASSLGQGIPYEQYF. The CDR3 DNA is TGTGCCAGCAGCCTCGGACAGGGGATCCCCTACGAGCAGTACTTC.

The CDR3 reads CASSYSRGAIRNQPQHF. The CDR3 DNA is TGTGCCAGCAGTTACTCACGGGGGGCAATTAGGAATCAGCCCCAGCATTTT. V usage is TRBV6-5 and J usage is TRBJ1-5, with D perhaps matching TRBD1 (6 bases). This CDR3 is built from 17 residues. V was clipped by 0 bases and J by 4 bases, with 16 bases between them. The V gene's germline CDR1 is MNHEY and CDR2 SVGAGI.

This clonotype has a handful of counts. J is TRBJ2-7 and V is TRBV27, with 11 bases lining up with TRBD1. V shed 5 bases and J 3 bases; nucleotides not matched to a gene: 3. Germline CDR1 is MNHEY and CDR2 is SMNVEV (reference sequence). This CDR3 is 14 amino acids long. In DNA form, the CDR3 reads TGTGCCAGCAGTGGACAGGGGGCGAACTACGAGCAGTACTTC. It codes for CASSGQGANYEQYF.

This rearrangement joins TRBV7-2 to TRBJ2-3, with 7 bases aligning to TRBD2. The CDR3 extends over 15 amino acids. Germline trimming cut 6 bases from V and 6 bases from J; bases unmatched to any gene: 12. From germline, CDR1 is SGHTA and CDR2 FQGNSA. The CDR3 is CASRRLGLGPDTQYF. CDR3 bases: TGTGCCAGCAGGAGGCTCGGACTAGGGCCGGATACGCAGTATTTT.

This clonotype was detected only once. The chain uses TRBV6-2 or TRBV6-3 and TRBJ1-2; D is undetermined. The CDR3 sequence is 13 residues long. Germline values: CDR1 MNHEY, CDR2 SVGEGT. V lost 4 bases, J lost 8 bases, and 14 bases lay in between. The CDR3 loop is CASSSRTLGGYTF. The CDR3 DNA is TGTGCCAGCAGTTCGAGGACCCTTGGAGGCTACACCTTC.

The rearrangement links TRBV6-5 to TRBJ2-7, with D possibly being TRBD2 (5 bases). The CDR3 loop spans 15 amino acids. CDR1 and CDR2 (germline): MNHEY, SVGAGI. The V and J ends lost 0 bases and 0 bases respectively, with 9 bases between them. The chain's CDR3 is CASSYSRVSSYEQYF. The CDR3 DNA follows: TGTGCCAGCAGTTACTCGAGGGTGAGCTCCTACGAGCAGTACTTC.

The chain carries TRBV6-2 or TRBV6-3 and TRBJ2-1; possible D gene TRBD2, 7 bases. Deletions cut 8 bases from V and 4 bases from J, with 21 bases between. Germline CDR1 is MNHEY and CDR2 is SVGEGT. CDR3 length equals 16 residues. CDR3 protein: CASGGAVAKQYNEQFF. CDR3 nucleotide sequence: TGTGCCAGCGGGGGGGCTGTCGCGAAACAATACAATGAGCAGTTCTTC.

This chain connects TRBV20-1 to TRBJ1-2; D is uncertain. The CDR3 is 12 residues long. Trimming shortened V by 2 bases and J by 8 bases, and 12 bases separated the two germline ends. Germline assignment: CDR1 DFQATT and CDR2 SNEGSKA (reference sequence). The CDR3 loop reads CSARWATPGYTF. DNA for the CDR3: TGCAGTGCTAGATGGGCGACGCCCGGCTACACCTTC.

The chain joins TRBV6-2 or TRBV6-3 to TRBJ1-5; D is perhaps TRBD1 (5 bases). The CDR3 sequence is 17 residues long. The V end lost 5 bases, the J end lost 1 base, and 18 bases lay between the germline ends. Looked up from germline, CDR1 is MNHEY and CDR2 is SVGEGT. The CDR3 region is CASSPGGARASNQPQHF. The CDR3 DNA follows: TGTGCCAGCAGTCCAGGAGGGGCACGGGCGAGCAATCAGCCCCAGCATTTT.

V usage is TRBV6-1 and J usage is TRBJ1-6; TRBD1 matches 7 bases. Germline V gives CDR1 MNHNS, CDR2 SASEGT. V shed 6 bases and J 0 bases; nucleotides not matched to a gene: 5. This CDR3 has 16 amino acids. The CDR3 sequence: CASSGTASSYNSPLHF. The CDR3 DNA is TGTGCCAGCAGCGGGACAGCGAGCTCCTATAATTCACCCCTCCACTTT.

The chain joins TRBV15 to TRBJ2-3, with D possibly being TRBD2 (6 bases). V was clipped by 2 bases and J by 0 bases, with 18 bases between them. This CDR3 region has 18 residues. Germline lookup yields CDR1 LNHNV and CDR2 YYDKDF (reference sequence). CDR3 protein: CATSRTPGLAASTDTQYF. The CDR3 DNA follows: TGTGCCACCAGCAGAACACCCGGATTAGCGGCTAGCACAGATACGCAGTATTTT.

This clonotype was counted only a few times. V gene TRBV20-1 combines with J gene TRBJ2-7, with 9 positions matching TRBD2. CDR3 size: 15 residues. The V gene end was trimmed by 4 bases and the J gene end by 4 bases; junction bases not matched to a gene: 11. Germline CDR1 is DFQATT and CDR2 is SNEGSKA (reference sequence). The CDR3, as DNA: TGCAGTGCTATTTTGTCGGCGGGAGGGAGGTACGAGCAGTACTTC. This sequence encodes CSAILSAGGRYEQYF.

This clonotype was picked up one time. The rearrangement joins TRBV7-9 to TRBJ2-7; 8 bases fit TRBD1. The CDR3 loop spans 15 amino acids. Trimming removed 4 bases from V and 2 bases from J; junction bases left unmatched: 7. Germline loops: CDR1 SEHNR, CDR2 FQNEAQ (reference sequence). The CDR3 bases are TGTGCCAGCAGCTATAGGACAGGGCTTACCTACGAGCAGTACTTC. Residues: CASSYRTGLTYEQYF.

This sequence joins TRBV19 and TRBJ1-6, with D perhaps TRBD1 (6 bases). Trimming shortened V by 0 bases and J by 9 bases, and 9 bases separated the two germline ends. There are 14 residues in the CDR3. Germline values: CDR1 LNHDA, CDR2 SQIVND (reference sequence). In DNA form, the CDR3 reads TGTGCCAGTAGTATAGAGGGGGCGCGTTCACCCCTCCACTTT. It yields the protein CASSIEGARSPLHF.

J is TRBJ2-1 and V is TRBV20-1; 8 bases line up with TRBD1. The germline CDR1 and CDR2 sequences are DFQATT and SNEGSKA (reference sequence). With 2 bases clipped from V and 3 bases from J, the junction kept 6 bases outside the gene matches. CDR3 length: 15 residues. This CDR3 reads CSARTLQGDYNEQFF. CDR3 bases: TGCAGTGCTAGAACCTTACAGGGGGACTACAATGAGCAGTTCTTC.

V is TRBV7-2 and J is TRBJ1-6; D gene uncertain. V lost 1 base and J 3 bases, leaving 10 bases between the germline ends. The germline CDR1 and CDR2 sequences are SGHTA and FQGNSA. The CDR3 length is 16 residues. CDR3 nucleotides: TGTGCCAGCAGCTTAGGGGCAGGCAACTATAATTCACCCCTCCACTTT. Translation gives CASSLGAGNYNSPLHF.

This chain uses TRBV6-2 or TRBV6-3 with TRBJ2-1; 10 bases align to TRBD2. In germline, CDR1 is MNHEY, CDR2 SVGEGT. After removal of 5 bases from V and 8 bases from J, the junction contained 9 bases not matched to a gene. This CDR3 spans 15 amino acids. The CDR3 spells CASSDGIAGGHEQFF. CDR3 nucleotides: TGTGCCAGCAGTGACGGGATAGCGGGAGGCCATGAGCAGTTCTTC.

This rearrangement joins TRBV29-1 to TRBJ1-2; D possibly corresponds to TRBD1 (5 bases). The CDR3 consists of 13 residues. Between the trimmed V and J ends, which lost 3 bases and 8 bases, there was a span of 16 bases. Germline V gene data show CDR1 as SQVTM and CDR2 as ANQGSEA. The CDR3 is CSVDWSGAAGYTF. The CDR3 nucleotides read TGCAGCGTTGATTGGTCTGGGGCGGCGGGCTACACCTTC.

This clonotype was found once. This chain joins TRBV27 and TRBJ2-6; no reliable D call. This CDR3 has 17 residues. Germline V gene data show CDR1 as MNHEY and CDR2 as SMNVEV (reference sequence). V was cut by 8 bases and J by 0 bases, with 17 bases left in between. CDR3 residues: CASLPGPGLSGANVLTF. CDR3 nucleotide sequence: TGTGCCAGCCTCCCGGGCCCAGGCCTCTCTGGGGCCAACGTCCTGACTTTC.

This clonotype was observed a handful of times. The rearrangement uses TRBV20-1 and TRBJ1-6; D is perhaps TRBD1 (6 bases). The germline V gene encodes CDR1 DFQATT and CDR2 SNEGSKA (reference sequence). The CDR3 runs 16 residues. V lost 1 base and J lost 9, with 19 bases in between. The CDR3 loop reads CSARVRSGVGSSPLHF. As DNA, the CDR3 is TGCAGTGCTAGAGTACGGTCAGGGGTAGGGAGTTCACCCCTCCACTTT.

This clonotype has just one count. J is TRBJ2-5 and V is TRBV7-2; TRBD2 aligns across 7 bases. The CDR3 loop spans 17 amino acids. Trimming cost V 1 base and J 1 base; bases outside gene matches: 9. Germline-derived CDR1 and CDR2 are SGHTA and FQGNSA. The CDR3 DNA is TGTGCCAGCAGCTTAGGACTGCCGGGGGGTGGCCAAGAGACCCAGTACTTC. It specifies CASSLGLPGGGQETQYF.

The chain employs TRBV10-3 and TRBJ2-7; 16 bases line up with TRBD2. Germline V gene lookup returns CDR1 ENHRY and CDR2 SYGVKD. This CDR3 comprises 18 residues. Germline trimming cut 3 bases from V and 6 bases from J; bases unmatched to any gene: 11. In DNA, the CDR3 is TGTGCCATCAGTGAAAGGTTCATGGGACTAGCGGGAGGGCGCGAGCAGTACTTC. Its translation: CAISERFMGLAGGREQYF.

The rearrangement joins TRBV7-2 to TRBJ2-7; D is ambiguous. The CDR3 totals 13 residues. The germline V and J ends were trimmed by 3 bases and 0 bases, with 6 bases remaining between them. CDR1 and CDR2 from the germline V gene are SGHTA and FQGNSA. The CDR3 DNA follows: TGTGCCAGCAGCTTTCAGAGCTCCTACGAGCAGTACTTC. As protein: CASSFQSSYEQYF.